One sample yielded the 15 T cell receptor beta chains listed below, sequenced in a study of Graves' ophthalmopathy and Graves' hyperthyroidism. Beta-chain TCR CDR3 regions were amplified from RNA transcripts. HTBI primers primed a first-round RT-PCR, and a second-round multiplex PCR followed. TCRdb analysed the multiplex PCR reads with MiXCR anew, one entry per CDR3 protein. The data show about 550,000 distinct CDR3 sequences, less than 45% seen once. The sequenced material came from peripheral blood or thyroid tissue (not recorded which). These receptors were collected from an adult man with Graves' hyperthyroidism.

This clonotype appeared many times. The V gene is TRBV6-5, the J gene TRBJ1-5, with 8 positions matching TRBD1. The ends lost 5 bases at V and 14 bases at J; junction bases unmatched: 8. Germline CDR1 is MNHEY and CDR2 is SVGAGI. The CDR3 contains 12 residues. In nucleotides, the CDR3 is TGTGCCAGCAGTATTGGGACAGGCCCAAAGCATTTT. Translation gives CASSIGTGPKHF.

At least ten counts were recorded for this clonotype. The rearrangement uses TRBV10-3 and TRBJ1-1, with D tentatively TRBD1 (5 bases). This CDR3 spans 14 amino acids. Germline V CDR1 and CDR2: ENHRY, SYGVKD. With 4 bases removed from V and 2 bases from J, the gap between germline ends came to 11 bases. Written as DNA, the CDR3 is TGTGCCATCAGTGCGGGGCAGCAAAACACTGAAGCTTTCTTT. It translates to CAISAGQQNTEAFF.

This clonotype was seen many times. V usage is TRBV7-2 and J usage is TRBJ2-7; D is unclear. In germline, CDR1 is SGHTA, CDR2 FQGNSA. Between the trimmed V and J ends, which lost 1 base and 5 bases, there was a span of 9 bases. CDR3 length: 13 residues. CDR3 sequence: CASSLDPQNEQYF. The CDR3 DNA follows: TGTGCCAGCAGCTTAGACCCTCAGAACGAGCAGTACTTC.

The genes are TRBV7-8 and TRBJ1-2; 9 bases map to TRBD1. Germline V lookup: CDR1 SGHVS, CDR2 FQNEAQ. V gave up 6 bases and J gave up 10 bases; unmatched junction bases: 9. The CDR3 contains 13 residues. This CDR3 is CASSLGTGLPYTF. CDR3 coding DNA: TGTGCCAGCAGTTTGGGGACAGGGTTGCCCTACACCTTC.

V usage is TRBV29-1 and J usage is TRBJ2-7; D is unclear. Trimming removed 7 bases at V and 0 bases at J, with 7 bases between. There are 11 residues in the CDR3. CDR1 is SQVTM, CDR2 ANQGSEA, per germline. CDR3 region: CSAQSSYEQYF. CDR3 bases: TGCAGCGCACAGAGCTCCTACGAGCAGTACTTC.

About this clonotype itself: In this CDR3 the conserved last residue, phenylalanine or tryptophan, is missing, so a read error is likely. The limits of the CDR3 on the DNA are not certain, so only TCRdb's listed CDR3 is given. The chain is built from TRBV10-3 and TRBJ1-4. The CDR3 adds up to 10 amino acids, both ends counted. Germline CDR1 is ENHRY and CDR2 is SYGVKD. CDR3 amino acids: CAISGPGGEL.

There are a few counts of this clonotype. The chain couples TRBV18 to TRBJ2-7; D might be TRBD2 (6 bases). Trimming cost V 0 bases and J 6 bases, with 12 bases left between them. CDR1 and CDR2 from the germline V gene are KGHSH and LQKENI. There are 14 residues in the CDR3. CDR3 protein: CASSPPWPRGEQYF. Here the CDR3 DNA reads TGTGCCAGCTCACCACCGTGGCCGCGGGGCGAGCAGTACTTC.

Remarks on this clonotype: A clone one base away is much larger, so this may be a read error. The chain carries TRBV29-1 and TRBJ2-7, with 7 bases matching TRBD1. The CDR3 runs 13 residues. The V gene's germline CDR1 is SQVTM and CDR2 ANQGSEA. For the CDR3, the DNA is TGCAGCGTTGTCGTACAGGGGACCTACGGGCAGTACTTC. This sequence encodes CSVVVQGTYGQYF.

This clonotype was counted at least ten times. V is TRBV5-4 and J is TRBJ1-4; D remains unclear. The CDR3 totals 13 residues. V dropped 4 bases and J dropped 5 bases, with 9 bases sitting between them. Germline V lookup: CDR1 SGHNT, CDR2 YYREEE (reference sequence). The CDR3 bases are TGTGCCAGCAGCGGAGGACTGAATGAAAAACTGTTTTTT. It codes for CASSGGLNEKLFF. The full variable domain, its missing parts supplied by reference TRBV5-4 and TRBJ1-4, is ETGVTQSPTHLIKTRGQQVTLRCSSQSGHNTVSWYQQALGQGPQFIFQYYREEENGRGNFPPRFSGLQFPNYSSELNVNALELDDSALYLCASSGGLNEKLFFGSGTQLSVL.

This clonotype was found many times. The chain is built from TRBV7-2 and TRBJ1-2; D unclear. The germline gives CDR1 SGHTA, CDR2 FQGNSA. Trimming left V 2 bases short and J 6 bases short, with 10 bases between. This CDR3 region has 13 residues. Here the CDR3 DNA reads TGTGCCAGCAGCTTAATCGAGTTTGATGGCTACACCTTC. Translated: CASSLIEFDGYTF. The full variable domain, in which reference TRBV7-2 and TRBJ1-2 provide the parts outside the CDR3, is GAGVSQSPSNKVTEKGKDVELRCDPISGHTALYWYRQSLGQGLEFLIYFQGNSAPDKSGLPSDRFSAERTGGSVSTLTIQRTQQEDSAVYLCASSLIEFDGYTFGSGTRLTVV.

As regards this clonotype: One base away lies a much larger clone, so this may be a sequencing read error. The V call is TRBV30, the J call TRBJ1-2, with D unclear. CDR1 GTSNPN and CDR2 SVGIG come from the germline V gene (reference sequence). This CDR3 comprises 13 residues. V was trimmed by 0 bases and J by 2 bases, leaving 7 bases between them. The CDR3 DNA is TGTGCCTGGAGTGTAGCTCAGAACTATGGCTACACCTTC. Its translation: CAWSVAQNYGYTF.

This chain uses TRBV29-1 with TRBJ1-2; maybe TRBD1 (5 bases). Germline V CDR1 and CDR2: SQVTM, ANQGSEA. The CDR3 is 13 residues long. V was trimmed by 6 bases and J by 4 bases, leaving 15 bases between them. CDR3 sequence: CSVPHGGAYGYTF. The CDR3 bases are TGCAGCGTACCGCACGGGGGAGCCTATGGCTACACCTTC.

This clonotype was detected ten times or more. The chain combines TRBV5-1 with TRBJ1-2, with D perhaps TRBD1 (6 bases). Trimming shortened V by 3 bases and J by 0 bases, and 21 bases separated the two germline ends. Germline V gene sequence: CDR1 SGHRS, CDR2 YFSETQ. The CDR3 is 18 residues long. The CDR3 loop is CASSSANKTGSANYGYTF. CDR3 nucleotides: TGCGCCAGCAGCTCGGCCAACAAGACAGGTTCAGCTAACTATGGCTACACCTTC.

The sample holds many counts of this clonotype. V gene TRBV7-9 combines with J gene TRBJ2-7, with D possibly matching TRBD1 (6 bases). V dropped 4 bases and J dropped 5 bases, with 9 bases sitting between them. Germline V lookup: CDR1 SEHNR, CDR2 FQNEAQ (reference sequence). This CDR3 spans 12 amino acids. CDR3 amino acids: CASSSQGDEQYF. For the CDR3, the DNA is TGTGCCAGCAGCTCACAGGGCGACGAGCAGTACTTC.

With respect to this clonotype: A much more abundant neighbour one base away suggests this may be a read error. CDR3 coding DNA: TGTGCCAGCAGCGTAAATCCCGGCTCTGGAAACACCACATATTTT. Translation: CASSVNPGSGNTTYF. The chain links TRBV9 to TRBJ1-3; D uncertain. Germline lookup yields CDR1 SGDLS and CDR2 YYNGEE. CDR3 length equals 15 residues.